This entry is about one T cell receptor beta chain. Its antigen is still unknown. 5'-RACE, quantitative and with molecular barcodes, yielded the TCR beta libraries. TCRdb re-derived calls from the 5' RACE reads in MiXCR, one entry per CDR3 protein. The table shows 400,000 to 450,000 distinct CDR3 sequences, with more than 15% occurring only once. This sample was taken from a study of CD8 T cells in ankylosing spondylitis. Study observations and caveats: Relatively scarce in peripheral blood, disease-linked clones were CD8+. Within matched ankylosing spondylitis synovial fluid, disease-linked clones were reportedly significantly enriched. Reactive arthritis synovial fluid and blood previously showed some of these motif variants. Ankylosing spondylitis blood appeared to carry a characteristic TCR beta motif of roughly eight highly homologous variants.

The junction had 6 bases not matched to a gene; V was cut back by 7 bases and J by 3 bases. The V gene's germline CDR1 is ENHRY and CDR2 SYGVKD. There are 14 residues in the CDR3. The clonotype originates from a male donor with ankylosing spondylitis. The chain carries TRBV10-3 and TRBJ2-5; TRBD2 matches 9 bases. Sequenced input: blood, either unsorted or a sorted T cell fraction (not recorded which). CDR3 nucleotide sequence: TGTGCCATCAAGGGTAGCGGGGGTGAAGAGACCCAGTACTTC. Translated, it gives CAIKGSGGEETQYF.